These 29 T cell receptor beta chains originate from one sample sequenced in a study of identical twins. TCRdb independently ran MiXCR on the 5' RACE reads; one entry per CDR3 protein. Of hundreds of thousands of distinct CDR3 sequences in the sample, 9% to 15% were seen once. This sample was also put to use in a study of yellow fever vaccine responses in identical twins.

The material sequenced was PBMCs. The receptors were gathered from a woman younger than 30 in good health.

The chain uses TRBV5-1 and TRBJ2-3, with TRBD2 matching 9 bases. CDR1 SGHRS and CDR2 YFSETQ come from the germline V gene. The CDR3 consists of 16 residues. J was trimmed by 2 bases and V by 4 bases; bases with no gene match: 8. The CDR3 sequence is CASSGNSGSPTDTQYF. The CDR3 coding sequence is TGCGCCAGCAGCGGAAATAGCGGGAGCCCCACAGATACGCAGTATTTT.

This clonotype has only a few counts. This chain links TRBV12-3 or TRBV12-4 with TRBJ1-2, with a tentative D call TRBD1 (5 bases). Trimming took 6 bases from V and 7 from J, leaving 18 bases between them. The CDR3 loop spans 14 amino acids. The CDR3 spells CASSHPTGPGGYTF. Here the CDR3 DNA reads TGTGCCAGCAGCCACCCTACAGGCCCCGGTGGCTACACCTTC.

The chain combines TRBV29-1 with TRBJ2-1; possibly TRBD1 or TRBD2 for D (5 bases each). Germline CDR1 is SQVTM and CDR2 is ANQGSEA. CDR3 length: 14 residues. V shed 7 bases and J shed 2 bases, with 15 bases lying between them. The CDR3 reads CSAGASQPYNEQFF. The CDR3 nucleotides read TGCAGCGCCGGGGCTAGCCAACCCTACAATGAGCAGTTCTTC.

The chain carries TRBV12-3 or TRBV12-4 and TRBJ2-7, with 10 bases matching TRBD2. The CDR3 consists of 18 residues. J lost 4 bases, V lost 3 bases, and 15 bases had no gene match. The CDR3: CASSLRGRLAGVPYEQYF. The CDR3, as DNA: TGTGCCAGCAGTTTGAGGGGCCGTCTAGCGGGAGTCCCTTACGAGCAGTACTTC.

The chain carries TRBV5-1 and TRBJ1-1; D gene uncertain. V dropped 0 bases and J dropped 7 bases, with 19 bases sitting between them. This CDR3 contains 16 residues. In germline, CDR1 is SGHRS, CDR2 YFSETQ. Written as DNA, the CDR3 is TGCGCCAGCAGCTTGGCTCAGAAAGAATTAAAAGGTGAAGCTTTCTTT. It specifies CASSLAQKELKGEAFF. The variable domain in full, completed from reference TRBV5-1 and TRBJ1-1, reads KAGVTQTPRYLIKTRGQQVTLSCSPISGHRSVSWYQQTPGQGLQFLFEYFSETQRNKGNFPGRFSGRQFSNSRSEMNVSTLELGDSALYLCASSLAQKELKGEAFFGQGTRLTVV.

The CDR3 DNA sequence: TGTGCCAGCATCGAACCGGCAGCGGGGAGCACAGATACGCAGTATTTT. Its translation: CASIEPAAGSTDTQYF. The chain couples TRBV2 to TRBJ2-3, with 7 bases aligning to TRBD2. The CDR3 contains 16 residues. Germline CDR1 and CDR2: SNHLY and FYNNEI. Germline trimming cut 7 bases from V and 0 bases from J; bases unmatched to any gene: 10.

This sequence joins TRBV5-1 and TRBJ2-3, with 8 positions matching TRBD2. With V trimmed by 0 bases and J by 1 base, 4 bases remained unmatched. Germline values: CDR1 SGHRS, CDR2 YFSETQ. The CDR3 length is 16 residues. CDR3 amino acids: CASSLAGTRGTDTQYF. CDR3 nucleotide sequence: TGCGCCAGCAGCTTGGCAGGGACTAGAGGCACAGATACGCAGTATTTT.

V and J are TRBV10-3 and TRBJ1-2; no clear D. Trimming stripped 5 bases from V and 0 bases from J, with 7 bases between. The length of the CDR3 is 13 residues. Germline assignment: CDR1 ENHRY and CDR2 SYGVKD. The CDR3 loop reads CAISSSANYGYTF. DNA of the CDR3: TGTGCCATCAGTTCCTCAGCTAACTATGGCTACACCTTC.

The chain joins TRBV4-2 to TRBJ2-1; possibly TRBD2 for D (6 bases). CDR1 is LGHNA and CDR2 is YNFKEQ in the germline V gene. Trimming took 0 bases from V and 2 from J, leaving 11 bases between them. The CDR3 contains 16 residues. This chain's CDR3 is CASSQDRGGAYNEQFF. CDR3 nucleotide sequence: TGTGCCAGCAGCCAAGATCGGGGCGGGGCCTACAATGAGCAGTTCTTC.

This clonotype was picked up a small number of times. The chain uses TRBV7-9 and TRBJ1-2, with a tentative D call TRBD1 (5 bases). Germline V gene data show CDR1 as SEHNR and CDR2 as FQNEAQ (reference sequence). The ends were cut back, 5 bases at V and 3 bases at J, with 16 bases in the middle. The CDR3 has 15 amino acids. As DNA, the CDR3 is TGTGCCAGCAGCCTGCTAGGGACGGAGTACTATGGCTACACCTTC. This translates into CASSLLGTEYYGYTF.

The chain links TRBV20-1 to TRBJ2-3; TRBD2 matches 8 bases. Looked up from germline, CDR1 is DFQATT and CDR2 is SNEGSKA (reference sequence). With 6 bases clipped from V and 6 bases from J, the junction kept 11 bases outside the gene matches. This CDR3 comprises 14 residues. CDR3 region: CSAAQTGGVDTQYF. CDR3 sequence (DNA): TGCAGTGCAGCTCAAACGGGGGGGGTGGATACGCAGTATTTT.

This clonotype was seen a few times. J is TRBJ1-1 and V is TRBV6-1, with D perhaps matching TRBD1 (6 bases). This CDR3 has 13 residues. Germline V gives CDR1 MNHNS, CDR2 SASEGT. V lost 7 bases, J lost 4 bases, and 13 bases lay in between. The CDR3 here is CASIAGVPTEAFF. CDR3 DNA: TGTGCCAGCATCGCAGGGGTTCCCACTGAAGCTTTCTTT.

The chain joins TRBV7-9 to TRBJ2-3, with no clear D. The CDR3 length is 15 residues. Germline V gene sequence: CDR1 SEHNR, CDR2 FQNEAQ (reference sequence). With 5 bases removed from V and 0 bases from J, the gap between germline ends came to 12 bases. CDR3 region: CASSPLQDSTDTQYF. The CDR3, as DNA: TGTGCCAGCAGCCCCCTCCAGGATAGCACAGATACGCAGTATTTT.

A few counts support this clonotype. The chain joins TRBV15 to TRBJ1-5; the match to TRBD1 covers 8 bases. The CDR3 has 16 residues. With 0 bases clipped from V and 4 bases from J, the junction kept 5 bases outside the gene matches. Germline CDR1 is LNHNV and CDR2 is YYDKDF (reference sequence). CDR3 nucleotides: TGTGCCACCAGCAGAGATGGCACAGGGGGAAATCAGCCCCAGCATTTT. Protein sequence: CATSRDGTGGNQPQHF.

J is TRBJ2-3 and V is TRBV12-3 or TRBV12-4; the match to TRBD2 covers 12 bases. J was trimmed by 3 bases and V by 5 bases; bases with no gene match: 6. This CDR3 is built from 16 residues. The CDR3 region is CASSLGLAGITDTQYF. CDR3 nucleotides: TGTGCCAGCAGTCTGGGACTAGCGGGTATAACAGATACGCAGTATTTT.

This chain uses TRBV4-1 with TRBJ2-5; D might be TRBD2 (6 bases). Germline CDR1 is MGHRA and CDR2 is YSYEKL. CDR3 size: 17 residues. V lost 0 bases and J 5 bases, leaving 19 bases between the germline ends. This CDR3 is CASSQDRGVGKFETQYF. Here the CDR3 DNA reads TGCGCCAGCAGCCAAGATCGCGGGGTAGGCAAATTCGAGACCCAGTACTTC.

This clonotype was observed a handful of times. The V gene is TRBV6-1, the J gene TRBJ1-4; D is perhaps TRBD1 (5 bases). The germline V gene encodes CDR1 MNHNS and CDR2 SASEGT. This CDR3 region has 14 residues. V was shortened by 6 bases and J by 10 bases, with 18 bases between the two germline ends. The CDR3 spells CASSRDQLPLKLFF. Written as DNA, the CDR3 is TGTGCCAGCAGCAGGGACCAACTGCCCTTAAAACTGTTTTTT.

V and J are TRBV19 and TRBJ2-3; D assignment may be TRBD1 or TRBD2 (6 bases each). V was trimmed by 2 bases and J by 2 bases, leaving 11 bases between them. Germline-derived CDR1 and CDR2 are LNHDA and SQIVND (reference sequence). The CDR3 loop spans 15 amino acids. This CDR3 is CASSIRGAYTDTQYF. The CDR3 DNA reads as TGTGCCAGTAGTATAAGGGGGGCCTACACAGATACGCAGTATTTT.

This clonotype occurred a few times. The V gene is TRBV2, the J gene TRBJ2-5, with 11 nucleotides matching TRBD1. V lost 8 bases to trimming and J lost 4 bases; unmatched junction nucleotides: 3. Germline V CDR1 and CDR2: SNHLY, FYNNEI. The CDR3 totals 13 residues. CDR3 DNA sequence: TGTGCCAGCCTCGGGACAGGGGGAGAGACCCAGTACTTC. Translation gives CASLGTGGETQYF.

This clonotype turned up a few times. V and J are TRBV19 and TRBJ2-1; D perhaps matches TRBD1 (5 bases). The length of the CDR3 is 17 residues. Trimming took 4 bases from V and 3 from J, leaving 19 bases between them. Germline V CDR1 and CDR2: LNHDA, SQIVND (reference sequence). The CDR3 DNA sequence: TGTGCCAGTAGTACTGGACACCTCCTCGGGTTCTACAATGAGCAGTTCTTC. This gives the protein CASSTGHLLGFYNEQFF.

The chain uses TRBV5-1 and TRBJ2-3; 8 nucleotides match TRBD2. Per the germline V gene, CDR1 is SGHRS and CDR2 is YFSETQ. The CDR3 extends over 15 amino acids. Trimming removed 5 bases from V and 2 bases from J; junction bases left unmatched: 7. CDR3: CASSTGGGNTDTQYF. The CDR3 region has the DNA TGCGCCAGCAGTACCGGGGGGGGCAACACAGATACGCAGTATTTT. Full variable domain (outside the CDR3, taken from reference TRBV5-1 and TRBJ2-3): KAGVTQTPRYLIKTRGQQVTLSCSPISGHRSVSWYQQTPGQGLQFLFEYFSETQRNKGNFPGRFSGRQFSNSRSEMNVSTLELGDSALYLCASSTGGGNTDTQYFGPGTRLTVL.

This clonotype was detected only a few times. The chain uses TRBV15 and TRBJ2-1; 8 bases are shared with TRBD2. Per germline, CDR1 LNHNV and CDR2 YYDKDF (reference sequence). Germline trimming cut 0 bases from V and 7 bases from J; bases unmatched to any gene: 11. The CDR3 runs 17 residues. The CDR3 sequence: CATSRERVSGSSNEQFF. In DNA form, the CDR3 reads TGTGCCACCAGCAGAGAAAGGGTGAGCGGGAGTTCGAATGAGCAGTTCTTC. Full variable domain (missing parts from reference TRBV15 and TRBJ2-1): DAMVIQNPRYQVTQFGKPVTLSCSQTLNHNVMYWYQQKSSQAPKLLFHYYDKDFNNEADTPDNFQSRRPNTSFCFLDIRSPGLGDTAMYLCATSRERVSGSSNEQFFGPGTRLTVL.

This clonotype was observed a handful of times. Compared with germline, one end of the junction differs, possibly owing to a read error. J is TRBJ1-5 and V is TRBV6-5; a possible D gene is TRBD1 (6 bases). Per the germline V gene, CDR1 is MNHEY and CDR2 is SVGAGI. This CDR3 is 15 amino acids long. The CDR3 spells CASSDSDSYGQPQHF. The CDR3 coding sequence is TGTGCCAGCAGTGACTCGGACAGTTACGGTCAGCCCCAGCATTTT.

This clonotype was counted only a few times. The germline gene is not matched at one end of the junction; a read error may be the cause. The chain joins TRBV20-1 to TRBJ2-3, with D unresolved. The CDR3 contains 14 residues. In germline, CDR1 is DFQATT, CDR2 SNEGSKA (reference sequence). CDR3 sequence reads: CGARGATSSDTQYF. The DNA for the CDR3 is TGCGGTGCTAGAGGAGCAACCAGTTCAGATACGCAGTATTTT.

This clonotype occurred a few times. The V and J genes are TRBV6-4 and TRBJ2-3, with D unclear. The length of the CDR3 is 13 residues. Trimming stripped 2 bases from V and 5 bases from J, with 8 bases between. Germline CDR1 is MRHNA and CDR2 is SNTAGT. CDR3 region: CASSDRVEDTQYF. The CDR3 nucleotides are TGTGCCAGCAGTGACAGGGTGGAAGATACGCAGTATTTT.

This clonotype was found many times. The chain couples TRBV6-5 to TRBJ2-7; maybe TRBD1 (5 bases). Germline V gene data show CDR1 as MNHEY and CDR2 as SVGAGI. V lost 0 bases and J 2 bases, leaving 14 bases between the germline ends. The CDR3 consists of 16 residues. The CDR3 bases are TGTGCCAGCAGTTACTCGATCTGGGGCAGGCCCTACGAGCAGTACTTC. This translates into CASSYSIWGRPYEQYF.

This chain links TRBV14 with TRBJ2-5, with 10 positions matching TRBD1. This CDR3 is built from 14 residues. After removal of 9 bases from V and 1 base from J, the junction contained 5 bases not matched to a gene. Germline CDR1 SGHDN, CDR2 FVKESK. The CDR3 loop reads CASATGGLQETQYF. The CDR3 DNA reads TGTGCCAGTGCGACAGGGGGCCTCCAAGAGACCCAGTACTTC.

The rearrangement uses TRBV3-1 and TRBJ2-7; a weak D match, TRBD1 (6 bases). V dropped 1 base and J dropped 3 bases, with 10 bases sitting between them. Germline lookup yields CDR1 LGHDT and CDR2 YNNKEL (reference sequence). The CDR3 totals 14 residues. The CDR3 sequence is CASSQGIGGYEQYF. CDR3 coding DNA: TGTGCCAGCAGCCAAGGTATAGGGGGCTACGAGCAGTACTTC.

This clonotype was recorded only once. The chain couples TRBV11-2 to TRBJ2-7; 9 nucleotides agree with TRBD2. CDR3 length equals 19 residues. After removal of 3 bases from V and 2 bases from J, the junction contained 17 bases not matched to a gene. Germline assignment: CDR1 SGHAT and CDR2 FQNNGV. Here the CDR3 DNA reads TGTGCCAGCAGCTTGCAGAGACTACCGGGACTAGCCGACACCTACGAGCAGTACTTC. Residues: CASSLQRLPGLADTYEQYF.